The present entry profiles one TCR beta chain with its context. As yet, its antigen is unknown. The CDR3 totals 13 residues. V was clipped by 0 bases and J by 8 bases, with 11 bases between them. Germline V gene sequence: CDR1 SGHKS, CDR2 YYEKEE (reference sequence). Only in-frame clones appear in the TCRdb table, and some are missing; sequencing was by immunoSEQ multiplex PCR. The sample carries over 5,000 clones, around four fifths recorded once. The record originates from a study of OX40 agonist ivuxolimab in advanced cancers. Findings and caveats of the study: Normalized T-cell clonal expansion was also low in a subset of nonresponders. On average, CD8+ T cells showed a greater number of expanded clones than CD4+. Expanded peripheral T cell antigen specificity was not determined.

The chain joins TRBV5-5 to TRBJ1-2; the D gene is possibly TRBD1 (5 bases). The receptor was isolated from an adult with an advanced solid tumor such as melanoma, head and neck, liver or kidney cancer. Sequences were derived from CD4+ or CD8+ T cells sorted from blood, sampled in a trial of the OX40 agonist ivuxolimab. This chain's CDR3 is CASSLVPEGGYTF. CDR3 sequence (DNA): TGTGCCAGCAGCTTGGTACCCGAGGGGGGCTACACCTTC. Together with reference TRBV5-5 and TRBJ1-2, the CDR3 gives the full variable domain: DAGVTQSPTHLIKTRGQQVTLRCSPISGHKSVSWYQQVLGQGPQFIFQYYEKEERGRGNFPDRFSARQFPNYSSELNVNALLLGDSALYLCASSLVPEGGYTFGSGTRLTVV.